This record looks at one T cell receptor (beta chain) sequence and its context. TCRdb's table, derived via immunoSEQ multiplex PCR, lists solely in-frame clones and lacks some. The sample has approximately 87,000 clones; 92% are singletons. The sample is drawn from a study of OX40 agonist ivuxolimab in advanced cancers. Study-wide background: Dose-escalation patients' cancers were hepatocellular carcinoma, melanoma, renal cell or head and neck cancer.

The CDR3 covers 15 residues. V was trimmed by 4 bases and J by 7 bases, leaving 16 bases between them. The V gene's germline CDR1 is MNHEY and CDR2 SMNVEV (reference sequence). Patients were ruled out by autoimmune disease history or systemic immunosuppression. Sequences were derived from CD4+ or CD8+ T cells sorted from blood, sampled in a trial of the OX40 agonist ivuxolimab. The origin of this receptor is an adult with an advanced solid tumor such as melanoma, head and neck, liver or kidney cancer. This sequence joins TRBV27 and TRBJ1-4; possibly TRBD1 for D (6 bases). CDR3 bases: TGTGCCAGCAGTTCCGGGGGGCGAGGTATTGAAAAACTGTTTTTT. Protein sequence: CASSSGGRGIEKLFF.